This T cell receptor beta chain was recovered during a study of siplizumab effects on memory and regulatory T cells. Sequencing used immunoSEQ multiplex PCR; TCRdb keeps in-frame clones, though not all of them. The table shows about 46,000 clones, with about 93% occurring only once. The V end was cut by 3 bases, the J end by 6 bases, with 15 bases between. Germline-derived CDR1 and CDR2 are SGDLS and YYNGEE. This CDR3 has 14 residues. The clonotype was recovered from a human donor in good health. V usage is TRBV9 and J usage is TRBJ1-1; the D gene is possibly TRBD1 (6 bases). The material sequenced was CD8+ T cells sorted from blood. In DNA form, the CDR3 reads TGTGCCAGCAGCGACAACAGGGATACCTCTGAAGCTTTCTTT. Translated: CASSDNRDTSEAFF. Supplemented by reference TRBV9 and TRBJ1-1, the full variable domain reads DSGVTQTPKHLITATGQRVTLRCSPRSGDLSVYWYQQSLDQGLQFLIQYYNGEERAKGNILERFSAQQFPDLHSELNLSSLELGDSALYFCASSDNRDTSEAFFGQGTRLTVV.